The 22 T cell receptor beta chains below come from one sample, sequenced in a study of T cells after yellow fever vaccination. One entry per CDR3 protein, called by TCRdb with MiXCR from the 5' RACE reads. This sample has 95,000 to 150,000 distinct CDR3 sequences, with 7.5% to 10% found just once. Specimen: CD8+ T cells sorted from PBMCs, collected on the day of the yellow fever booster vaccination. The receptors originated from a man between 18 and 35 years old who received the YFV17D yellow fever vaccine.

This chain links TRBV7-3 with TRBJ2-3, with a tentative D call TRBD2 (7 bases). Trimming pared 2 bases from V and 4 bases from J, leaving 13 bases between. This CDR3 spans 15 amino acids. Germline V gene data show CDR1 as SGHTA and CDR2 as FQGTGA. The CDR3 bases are TGTGCCAGCAGCTTACTGGGGGGGCGCCCAGATACGCAGTATTTT. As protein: CASSLLGGRPDTQYF.

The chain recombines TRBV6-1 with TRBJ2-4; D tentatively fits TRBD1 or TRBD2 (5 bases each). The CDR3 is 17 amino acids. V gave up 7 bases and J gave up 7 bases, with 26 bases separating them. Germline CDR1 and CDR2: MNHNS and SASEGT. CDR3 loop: CASTRGSLGEIVNIQYF. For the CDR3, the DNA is TGTGCCAGCACGAGAGGATCACTAGGGGAAATCGTGAACATTCAGTACTTC.

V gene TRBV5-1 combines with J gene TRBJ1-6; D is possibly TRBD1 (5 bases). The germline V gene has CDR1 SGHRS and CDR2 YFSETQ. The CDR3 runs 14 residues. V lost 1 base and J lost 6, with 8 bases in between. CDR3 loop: CASSLRGGNSPLHF. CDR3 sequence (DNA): TGCGCCAGCAGCTTGCGGGGGGGTAATTCACCCCTCCACTTT. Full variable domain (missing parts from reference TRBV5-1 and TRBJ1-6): KAGVTQTPRYLIKTRGQQVTLSCSPISGHRSVSWYQQTPGQGLQFLFEYFSETQRNKGNFPGRFSGRQFSNSRSEMNVSTLELGDSALYLCASSLRGGNSPLHFGNGTRLTVT.

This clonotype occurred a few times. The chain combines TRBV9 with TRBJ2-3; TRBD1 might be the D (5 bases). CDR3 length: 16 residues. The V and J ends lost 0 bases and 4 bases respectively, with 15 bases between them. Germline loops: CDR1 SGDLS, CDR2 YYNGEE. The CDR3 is CASSVEAGNLADTQYF. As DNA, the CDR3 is TGTGCCAGCAGCGTAGAGGCAGGGAACCTCGCAGATACGCAGTATTTT.

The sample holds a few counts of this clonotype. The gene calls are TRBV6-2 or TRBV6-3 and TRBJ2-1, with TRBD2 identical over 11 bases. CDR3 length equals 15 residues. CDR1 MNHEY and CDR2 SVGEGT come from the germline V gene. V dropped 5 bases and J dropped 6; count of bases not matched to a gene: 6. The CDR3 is CASSALAGDSNEQFF. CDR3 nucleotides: TGTGCCAGCAGTGCACTAGCGGGGGACTCCAATGAGCAGTTCTTC.

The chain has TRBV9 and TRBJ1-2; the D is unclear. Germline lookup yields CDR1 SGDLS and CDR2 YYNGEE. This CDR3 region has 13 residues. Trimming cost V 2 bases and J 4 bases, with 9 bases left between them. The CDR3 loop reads CASSVGEAYGYTF. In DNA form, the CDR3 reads TGTGCCAGCAGCGTTGGGGAGGCCTATGGCTACACCTTC.

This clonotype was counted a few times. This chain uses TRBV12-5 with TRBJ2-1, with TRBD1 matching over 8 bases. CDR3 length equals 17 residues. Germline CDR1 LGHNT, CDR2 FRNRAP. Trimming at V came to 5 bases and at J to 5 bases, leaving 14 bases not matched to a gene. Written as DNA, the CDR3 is TGTGCTAGTGGTCCGGCCGGACAGGGTTGGATTCACAATGAGCAGTTCTTC. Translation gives CASGPAGQGWIHNEQFF.

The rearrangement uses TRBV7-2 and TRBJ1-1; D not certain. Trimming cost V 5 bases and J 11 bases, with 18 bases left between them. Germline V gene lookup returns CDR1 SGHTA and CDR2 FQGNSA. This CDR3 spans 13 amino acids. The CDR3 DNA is TGTGCCAGCAGCCAGACGGGGATATTTATGGCTTTCTTT. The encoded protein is CASSQTGIFMAFF.

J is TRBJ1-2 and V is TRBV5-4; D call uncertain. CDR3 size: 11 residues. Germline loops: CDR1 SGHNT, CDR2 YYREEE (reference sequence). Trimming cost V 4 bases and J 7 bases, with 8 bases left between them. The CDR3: CASSDIFGYTF. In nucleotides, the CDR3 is TGTGCCAGCAGCGACATTTTTGGCTACACCTTC.

CDR3 loop: CASSPGTPVATQYF. The DNA for the CDR3 is TGTGCCAGCAGCCCCGGGACTCCGGTTGCGACCCAGTACTTC. This chain connects TRBV7-2 to TRBJ2-5; the D gene is possibly TRBD2 (6 bases). The CDR3 is made up of 14 amino acids. Per the germline V gene, CDR1 is SGHTA and CDR2 is FQGNSA. Trimming left V 5 bases short and J 7 bases short, with 17 bases between.

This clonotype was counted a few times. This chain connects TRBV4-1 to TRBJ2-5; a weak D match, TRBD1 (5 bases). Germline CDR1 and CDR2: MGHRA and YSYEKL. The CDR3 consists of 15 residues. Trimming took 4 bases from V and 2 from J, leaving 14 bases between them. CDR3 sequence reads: CASSLPGQGQETQYF. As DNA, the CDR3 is TGCGCCAGCAGCCTCCCGGGCCAGGGACAAGAGACCCAGTACTTC.

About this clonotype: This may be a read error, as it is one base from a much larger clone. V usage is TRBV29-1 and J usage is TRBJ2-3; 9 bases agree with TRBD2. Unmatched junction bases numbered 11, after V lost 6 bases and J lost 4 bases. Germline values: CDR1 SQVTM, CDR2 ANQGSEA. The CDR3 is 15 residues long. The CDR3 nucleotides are TGCAGCGTCGCTATTCTAGCGGGGATCTCAGATACGCAGTATTTT. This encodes CSVAILAGISDTQYF.

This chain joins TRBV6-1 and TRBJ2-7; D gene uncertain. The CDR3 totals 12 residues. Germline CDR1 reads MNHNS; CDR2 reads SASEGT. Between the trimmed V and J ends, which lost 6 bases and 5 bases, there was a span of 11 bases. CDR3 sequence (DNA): TGTGCCAGCAGATTGGGGAAAAACGAGCAGTACTTC. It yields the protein CASRLGKNEQYF.

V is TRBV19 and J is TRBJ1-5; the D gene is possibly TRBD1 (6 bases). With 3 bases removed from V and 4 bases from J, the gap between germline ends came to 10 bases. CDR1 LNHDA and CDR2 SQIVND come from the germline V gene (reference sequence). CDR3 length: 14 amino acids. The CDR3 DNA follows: TGTGCCAGTAGTATCGTGGGGGCTAATCAGCCCCAGCATTTT. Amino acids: CASSIVGANQPQHF.

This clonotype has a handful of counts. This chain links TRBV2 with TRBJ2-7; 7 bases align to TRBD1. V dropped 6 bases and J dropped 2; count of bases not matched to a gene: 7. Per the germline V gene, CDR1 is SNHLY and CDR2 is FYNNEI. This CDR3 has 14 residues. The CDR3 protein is CASSPRDSPYEQYF. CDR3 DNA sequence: TGTGCCAGCAGCCCCCGGGACAGCCCCTACGAGCAGTACTTC.

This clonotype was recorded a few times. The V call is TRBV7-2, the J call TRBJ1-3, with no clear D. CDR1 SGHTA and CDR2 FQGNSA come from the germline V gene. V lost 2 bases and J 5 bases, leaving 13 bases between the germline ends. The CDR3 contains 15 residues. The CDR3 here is CASSLLGSPRNTIYF. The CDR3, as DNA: TGTGCCAGCAGCTTACTCGGATCCCCCAGAAACACCATATATTTT.

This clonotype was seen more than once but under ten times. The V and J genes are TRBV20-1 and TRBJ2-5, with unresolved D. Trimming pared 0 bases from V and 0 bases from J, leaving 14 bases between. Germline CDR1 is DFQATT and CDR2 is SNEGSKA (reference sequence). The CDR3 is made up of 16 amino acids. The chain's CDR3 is CSARDIGAAYQETQYF. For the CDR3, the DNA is TGCAGTGCTAGAGATATAGGAGCCGCGTACCAAGAGACCCAGTACTTC.

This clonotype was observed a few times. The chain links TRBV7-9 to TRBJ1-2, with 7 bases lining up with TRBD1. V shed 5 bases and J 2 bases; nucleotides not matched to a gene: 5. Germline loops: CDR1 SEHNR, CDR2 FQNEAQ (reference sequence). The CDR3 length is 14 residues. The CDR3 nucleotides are TGTGCCAGCAGCCCTACAGGGGCGAACTATGGCTACACCTTC. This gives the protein CASSPTGANYGYTF.

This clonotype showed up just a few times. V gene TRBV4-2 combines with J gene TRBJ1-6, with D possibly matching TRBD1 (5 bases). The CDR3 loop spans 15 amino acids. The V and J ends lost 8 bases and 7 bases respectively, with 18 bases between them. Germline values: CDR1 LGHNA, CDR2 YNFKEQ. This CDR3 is CASAPRRGENSPLHF. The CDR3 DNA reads TGTGCCAGCGCACCTCGTCGGGGGGAAAATTCACCCCTCCACTTT.

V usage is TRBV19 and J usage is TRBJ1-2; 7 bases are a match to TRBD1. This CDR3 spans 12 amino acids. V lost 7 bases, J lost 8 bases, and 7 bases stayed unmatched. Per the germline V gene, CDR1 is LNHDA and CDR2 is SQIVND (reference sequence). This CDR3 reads CASTTGTWGYTF. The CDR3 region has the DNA TGTGCCAGTACGACAGGGACGTGGGGCTACACCTTC.

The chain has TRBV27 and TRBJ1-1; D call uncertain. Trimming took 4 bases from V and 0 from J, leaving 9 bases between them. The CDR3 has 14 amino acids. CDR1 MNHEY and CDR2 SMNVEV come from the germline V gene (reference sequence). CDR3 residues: CASSSGPLNTEAFF. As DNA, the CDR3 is TGTGCCAGCAGTTCCGGACCTCTGAACACTGAAGCTTTCTTT.

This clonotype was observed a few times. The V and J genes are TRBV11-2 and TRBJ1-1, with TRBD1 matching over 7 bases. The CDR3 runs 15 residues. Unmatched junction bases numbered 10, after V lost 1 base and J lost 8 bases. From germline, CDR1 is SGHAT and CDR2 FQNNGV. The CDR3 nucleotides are TGTGCCAGCAGCTTAGTGGCAGGGGGGCAGACAGAAGCTTTCTTT. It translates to CASSLVAGGQTEAFF.